This T cell receptor beta chain originates from a study of blood T cell repertoires in COVID-19. Study-wide context: PBMCs, B-cell-depleted T cells, or T cells were the source of the cDNA or gDNA that made up the material.

Repertoires were generated with immunoSEQ multiplex PCR, while TCRdb's copy carries only in-frame clones and drops some. Of roughly 380,000 clones listed, 81% were seen once; the top ten hold roughly 1.1%. V gave up 7 bases and J gave up 6 bases; unmatched junction bases: 10. CDR1 and CDR2 from the germline V gene are MNHEY and SMNVEV (reference sequence). There are 14 residues in the CDR3. The clonotype was recovered from a human donor with acute or convalescent COVID-19. The donor label of this sample is uncertain. Input material: peripheral blood. This chain connects TRBV27 to TRBJ2-5, with 8 bases identical to TRBD2. The CDR3 loop is CASTPGGGMKTQYF. As DNA, the CDR3 is TGTGCCAGCACCCCGGGGGGGGGTATGAAGACCCAGTACTTC.